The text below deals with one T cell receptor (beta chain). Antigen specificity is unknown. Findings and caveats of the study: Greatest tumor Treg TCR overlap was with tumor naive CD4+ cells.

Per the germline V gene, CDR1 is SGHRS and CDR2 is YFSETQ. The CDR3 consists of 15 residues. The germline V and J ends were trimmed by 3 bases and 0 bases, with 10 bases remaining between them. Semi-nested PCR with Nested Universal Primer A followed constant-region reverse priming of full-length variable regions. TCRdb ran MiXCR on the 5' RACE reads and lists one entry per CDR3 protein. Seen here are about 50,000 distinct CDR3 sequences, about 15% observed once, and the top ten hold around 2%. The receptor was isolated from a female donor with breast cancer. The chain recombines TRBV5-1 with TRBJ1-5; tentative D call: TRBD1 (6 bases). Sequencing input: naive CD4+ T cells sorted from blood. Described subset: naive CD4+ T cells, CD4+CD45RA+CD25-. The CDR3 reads CASSWTVLSNQPQHF. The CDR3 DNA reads TGCGCCAGCAGCTGGACAGTACTTAGCAATCAGCCCCAGCATTTT.